Listed below are T cell receptor beta chains from one sample, sequenced in a study of shared clonotypes between healthy human individuals. Generated by immunoSEQ multiplex PCR, the TCRdb table keeps only in-frame clones and is missing some. The sample consists of hundreds of thousands of clones, around 95% of them appearing once. The sample consisted of naive CD8+ T cells sorted from blood. These receptor sequences come from a woman aged 25-40 years in good health. Each CDR3 is given with its conserved first and last residue. D genes are given only for firm matches. Only part of the rows carry a size: once, few, many, or a class if the clone is expanded.

CDR3 DNA	CDR3 protein	clone size	V gene	J gene	D gene
TGTGCCAGTGGGTGGGGGACTGAAGCTTTCTTT	CASGWGTEAFF	NA	TRBV6-5	TRBJ1-1	NA
TGCGCCAGCAGCCCCCCGTACACAGATACGCAGTATTTT	CASSPPYTDTQYF	once	TRBV4-1	TRBJ2-3	NA
TGTGCCAGCAGTTTCATTAATTCACCCCTCCACTTT	CASSFINSPLHF	NA	TRBV28	TRBJ1-6	NA
TGTGCCAGCAGCTTATATTGGCCGGAGAACACTGAAGCTTTCTTT	CASSLYWPENTEAFF	NA	TRBV11-2	TRBJ1-1	NA
TGTGCCAGCAGCTCCCCCATCGCCGGGACAGCACTCTACGAGCAGTACTTC	CASSSPIAGTALYEQYF	NA	TRBV7-8	TRBJ2-7	TRBD1
TGCAGCGTTGAAGCCCTGGGTTGGTTCTTC	CSVEALGWFF	once	TRBV29-1	TRBJ2-1	NA
TGTGCCAGCAGCTTAGGGACTTACAATGAGCAGTTCTTC	CASSLGTYNEQFF	NA	TRBV11-2	TRBJ2-1	NA
TGTGCCAGCAGCTACCAGGGGGATCTCGCGAACACCGGGGAGCTGTTTTTT	CASSYQGDLANTGELFF	once	TRBV14	TRBJ2-2	TRBD1
TGTGCCAGCAGCTTAGACGCGGCATCCTACGAGCAGTACTTC	CASSLDAASYEQYF	NA	TRBV7-8	TRBJ2-7	NA
TGTGCCAGCAGACTTAGTCAGCCCCAGCATTTT	CASRLSQPQHF	NA	TRBV7-9	TRBJ1-5	NA
TGTGCCAGTGGGACAGGGGTTCAGCCCCAGCATTTT	CASGTGVQPQHF	NA	TRBV27	TRBJ1-5	TRBD1
TGTGCCAGCAGCCCTGGCAGCGGCTTGAAGACCCAGTACTTC	CASSPGSGLKTQYF	once	TRBV27	TRBJ2-5	NA
TGTGCCAGCATGTGGGACCCCAGGGGTGAGACCCAGTACTTC	CASMWDPRGETQYF	NA	TRBV28	TRBJ2-5	NA
TGTGCCAGCAGTTCGTGGGCCCTCTACGAGCAGTACTTC	CASSSWALYEQYF	NA	TRBV28	TRBJ2-7	NA
TGTGCCAGCAGCTTAGGGACTAGCACGTACTACGAGCAGTACTTC	CASSLGTSTYYEQYF	NA	TRBV7-8	TRBJ2-7	TRBD2
TGTGCCAGCAGCGTACAGCAAAACACTGAAGCTTTCTTT	CASSVQQNTEAFF	NA	TRBV5-4	TRBJ1-1	NA
TGTGCCAGCAGCTTAGGGATAGCGGGGTACGAGCAGTACTTC	CASSLGIAGYEQYF	NA	TRBV11-2	TRBJ2-7	TRBD2
TGTGCCAGTAGTATAGAGGGGGCCAACACCGGGGAGCTGTTTTTT	CASSIEGANTGELFF	once	TRBV19	TRBJ2-2	NA
TGTGCCAGCAGCGTAACAGGGAGCCATAGATCCTACGAGCAGTACTTC	CASSVTGSHRSYEQYF	NA	TRBV9	TRBJ2-7	NA
TGTGCCAGCAGCTTTCTCCAGCAGAATCAGCCCCAGCATTTT	CASSFLQQNQPQHF	NA	TRBV5-6	TRBJ1-5	NA
TGTGCCAGCACGGCAGGGGTCAATCAGCCCCAGCATTTT	CASTAGVNQPQHF	NA	TRBV2	TRBJ1-5	NA
TGTGCCAGCGGGGACTACGAGCAGTACTTC	CASGDYEQYF	few	TRBV27	TRBJ2-7	NA
TGTGCCAGCAGCTTAATGGCGGAGGCCTCCGACGAGCAGTACTTC	CASSLMAEASDEQYF	NA	TRBV7-8	TRBJ2-7	NA
TGTGCCAGCAGTCCGCGCGGGACGGCATACAATGAGCAGTTCTTC	CASSPRGTAYNEQFF	NA	TRBV6-4	TRBJ2-1	NA
TGTGCCAGCAGTTTAACCCAGCCTGCAGGCCCGGCTTCGTACACCTTC	CASSLTQPAGPASYTF	NA	TRBV28	TRBJ1-2	NA
TGTGCCAGCAGCTTATGGGGGTACAACACCGGGGAGCTGTTTTTT	CASSLWGYNTGELFF	once	TRBV7-2	TRBJ2-2	NA
TGCAGTGCTAGGCCCGATGAGCAGTTCTTC	CSARPDEQFF	once	TRBV20-1	TRBJ2-1	NA
TGTGCCAGCAGTCCTAGGGGGGTTGGGGACAATGAGCAGTTCTTC	CASSPRGVGDNEQFF	NA	TRBV27	TRBJ2-1	NA
TGTGCCAGCAGTCCCGGGGACAGGGGGGACTATGGCTACACCTTC	CASSPGDRGDYGYTF	NA	TRBV28	TRBJ1-2	TRBD1
TGTGCCAGCAGCCACAGCGGGAGAACGTACGAGCAGTACTTC	CASSHSGRTYEQYF	NA	TRBV27	TRBJ2-7	TRBD2
TGTGCCAGCAGTTTGGCACTAGCCAGCTACGAGCAGTACTTC	CASSLALASYEQYF	NA	TRBV27	TRBJ2-7	NA
TGTGCCTGCGATAGGAACCCGGGACTCCAGAACACTGAAGCTTTCTTT	CACDRNPGLQNTEAFF	NA	TRBV28	TRBJ1-1	NA
TGCGCCAGCAGCCAAGTTGGCTCCGGGGAGCTGTTTTTT	CASSQVGSGELFF	once	TRBV4-1	TRBJ2-2	NA
TGCGCCAATACAGGGTCTGAAGCTTTCTTT	CANTGSEAFF	NA	TRBV5-1	TRBJ1-1	NA
TGTGCCAGCAGGAAATCGGTTGAGCAGTTCTTC	CASRKSVEQFF	NA	TRBV7-9	TRBJ2-1	NA
TGTGCCAGTAGTATAACCCCCGAAGGGACTGGAAACACCATATATTTT	CASSITPEGTGNTIYF	NA	TRBV19	TRBJ1-3	NA
TGTGCCAGTAGTATCCGTAGGGAGCCGCGGACTACACCCTACGAGCAGTACTTC	CASSIRREPRTTPYEQYF	NA	TRBV19	TRBJ2-7	NA
TGTGCCAGCAAGACTACCTCCCGATACAATGAGCAGTTCTTC	CASKTTSRYNEQFF	NA	TRBV28	TRBJ2-1	NA
TGTGCCAGCAGCTCCGGGACAGGGACCGAGCAGTACTTC	CASSSGTGTEQYF	few	TRBV7-6	TRBJ2-7	TRBD1
TGTGCCAGCAGCTTAATTGTCGGGGAATTCGGGGCCAACGTCCTGACTTTC	CASSLIVGEFGANVLTF	NA	TRBV7-9	TRBJ2-6	NA
TGTGCCACCAGCAGAGATGCCGGGCCGCCGGGAACTGAAGCTTTCTTT	CATSRDAGPPGTEAFF	NA	TRBV15	TRBJ1-1	NA
TGTGCCAGCAGCTCGGGTCCTCAAACCTTGGGGCCTGAAGCTTTCTTT	CASSSGPQTLGPEAFF	NA	TRBV7-9	TRBJ1-1	NA
TGTGCCAGCAGATTTTTTCGACATAGTAGCAATCAGCCCCAGCATTTT	CASRFFRHSSNQPQHF	NA	TRBV28	TRBJ1-5	NA
TGTGCCAGCAGCCCTGCCCCTGGGCAGGTCGATGAAAAACTGTTTTTT	CASSPAPGQVDEKLFF	NA	TRBV7-9	TRBJ1-4	NA
TGTGCCAGCAGTTGGGGGGGGGACAATGAGCAGTTCTTC	CASSWGGDNEQFF	NA	TRBV7-6	TRBJ2-1	TRBD2
TGTGCCAGCAGTTTTTCTTTAGCCTACGAGCAGTACTTC	CASSFSLAYEQYF	NA	TRBV27	TRBJ2-7	NA
TGTGCCAGCAGTTTATCTAGGGGGCCTCCCTACGAGCAGTACTTC	CASSLSRGPPYEQYF	NA	TRBV27	TRBJ2-7	TRBD1
TGTGCCAGCAGTCGGACAGGACCCTCCTACGAGCAGTACTTC	CASSRTGPSYEQYF	once	TRBV6-1	TRBJ2-7	TRBD1
TGTGCCAGCAGTTTGAGACGGGGACAGCTTAACTATGGCTACACCTTC	CASSLRRGQLNYGYTF	NA	TRBV27	TRBJ1-2	TRBD1